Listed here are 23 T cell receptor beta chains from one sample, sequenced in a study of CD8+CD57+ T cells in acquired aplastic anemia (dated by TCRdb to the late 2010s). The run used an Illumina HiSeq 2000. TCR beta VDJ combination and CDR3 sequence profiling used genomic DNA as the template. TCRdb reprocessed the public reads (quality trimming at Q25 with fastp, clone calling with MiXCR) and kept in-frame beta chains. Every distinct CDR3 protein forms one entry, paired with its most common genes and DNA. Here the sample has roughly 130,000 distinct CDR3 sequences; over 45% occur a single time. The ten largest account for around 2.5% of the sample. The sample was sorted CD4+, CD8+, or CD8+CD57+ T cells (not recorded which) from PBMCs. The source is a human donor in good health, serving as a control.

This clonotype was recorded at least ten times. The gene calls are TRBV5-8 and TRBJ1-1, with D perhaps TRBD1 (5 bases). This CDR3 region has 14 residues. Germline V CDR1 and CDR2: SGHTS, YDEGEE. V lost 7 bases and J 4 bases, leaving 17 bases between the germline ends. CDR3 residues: CASRLQAVGTEAFF. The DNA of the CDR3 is TGTGCCAGCCGGTTACAGGCGGTCGGCACTGAAGCTTTCTTT.

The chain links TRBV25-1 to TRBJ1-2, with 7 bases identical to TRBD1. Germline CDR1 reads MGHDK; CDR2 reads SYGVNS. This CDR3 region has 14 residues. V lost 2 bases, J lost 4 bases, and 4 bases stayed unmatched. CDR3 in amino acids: CASSEARQGYGYTF. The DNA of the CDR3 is TGTGCCAGCAGTGAAGCCAGACAGGGCTATGGCTACACCTTC.

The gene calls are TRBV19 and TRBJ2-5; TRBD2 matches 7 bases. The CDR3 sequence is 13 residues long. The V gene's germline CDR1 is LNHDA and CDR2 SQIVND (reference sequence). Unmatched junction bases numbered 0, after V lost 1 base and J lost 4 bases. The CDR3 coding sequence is TGTGCCAGTAGTATAGCGGGGGGAGAGACCCAGTACTTC. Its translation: CASSIAGGETQYF.

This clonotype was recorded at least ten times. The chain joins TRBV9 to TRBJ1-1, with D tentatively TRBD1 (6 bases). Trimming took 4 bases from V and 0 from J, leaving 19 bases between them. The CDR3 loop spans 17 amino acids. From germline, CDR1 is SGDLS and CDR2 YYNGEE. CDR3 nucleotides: TGTGCCAGCAGCCCGACCCGCCCGACAGGCTTGAACACTGAAGCTTTCTTT. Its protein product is CASSPTRPTGLNTEAFF. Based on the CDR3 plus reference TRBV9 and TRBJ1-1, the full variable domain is DSGVTQTPKHLITATGQRVTLRCSPRSGDLSVYWYQQSLDQGLQFLIQYYNGEERAKGNILERFSAQQFPDLHSELNLSSLELGDSALYFCASSPTRPTGLNTEAFFGQGTRLTVV.

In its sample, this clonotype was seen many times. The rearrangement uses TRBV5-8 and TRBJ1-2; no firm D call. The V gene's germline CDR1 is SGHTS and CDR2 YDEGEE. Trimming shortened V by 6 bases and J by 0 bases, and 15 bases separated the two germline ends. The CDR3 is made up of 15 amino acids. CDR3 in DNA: TGTGCCAGCAAACCCTCGGGAGGAGCTAACTATGGCTACACCTTC. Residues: CASKPSGGANYGYTF.

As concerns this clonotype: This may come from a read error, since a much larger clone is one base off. The CDR3 sequence is CASGLQRGPDTQHF. CDR3 sequence (DNA): TGTGCTAGTGGTTTGCAAAGGGGGCCCGATACGCAGCATTTT. The chain has TRBV12-5 and TRBJ2-3; 7 bases map to TRBD1. The J call may be incorrect, as the DNA end agrees better with TRBJ1-5. The CDR3 has 14 amino acids. Germline V CDR1 and CDR2: LGHNT, FRNRAP.

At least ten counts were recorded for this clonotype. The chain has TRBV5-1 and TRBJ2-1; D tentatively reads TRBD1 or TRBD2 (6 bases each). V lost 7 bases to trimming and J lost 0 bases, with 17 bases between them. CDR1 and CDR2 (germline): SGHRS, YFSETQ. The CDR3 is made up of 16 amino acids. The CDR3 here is CASHPRGVSSYNEQFF. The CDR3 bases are TGCGCCAGCCACCCTAGGGGGGTTAGCTCCTACAATGAGCAGTTCTTC.

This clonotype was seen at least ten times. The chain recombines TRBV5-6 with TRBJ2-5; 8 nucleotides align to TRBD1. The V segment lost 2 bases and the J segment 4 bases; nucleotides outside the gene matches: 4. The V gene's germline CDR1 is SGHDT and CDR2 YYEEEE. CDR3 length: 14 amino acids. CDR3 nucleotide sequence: TGTGCCAGCAGCTTTCAGGGGGCGGTAGAGACCCAGTACTTC. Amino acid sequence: CASSFQGAVETQYF.

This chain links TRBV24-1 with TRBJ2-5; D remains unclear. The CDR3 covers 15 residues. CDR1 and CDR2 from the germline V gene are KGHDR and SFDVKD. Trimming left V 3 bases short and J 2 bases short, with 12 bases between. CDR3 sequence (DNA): TGTGCCACCAGTGATCCCCGGGTAAATCAAGAGACCCAGTACTTC. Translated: CATSDPRVNQETQYF.

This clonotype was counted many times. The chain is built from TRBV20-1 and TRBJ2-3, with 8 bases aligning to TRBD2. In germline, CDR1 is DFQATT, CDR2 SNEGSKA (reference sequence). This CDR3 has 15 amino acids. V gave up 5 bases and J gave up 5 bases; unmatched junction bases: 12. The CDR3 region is CSAPPGGAYLDTQYF. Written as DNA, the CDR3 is TGCAGTGCTCCCCCCGGGGGGGCCTATTTAGATACGCAGTATTTT.

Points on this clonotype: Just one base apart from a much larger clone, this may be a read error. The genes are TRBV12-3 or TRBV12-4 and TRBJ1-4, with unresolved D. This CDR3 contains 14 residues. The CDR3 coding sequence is TGTGCCAGCAGTTTAGGGGGTAGTAGTGAAGAACTGTTTTTT. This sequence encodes CASSLGGSSEELFF.

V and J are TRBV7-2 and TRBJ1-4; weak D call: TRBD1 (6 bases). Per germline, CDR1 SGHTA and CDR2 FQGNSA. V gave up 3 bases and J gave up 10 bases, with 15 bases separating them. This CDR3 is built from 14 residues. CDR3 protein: CASSFGGGSGKLFF. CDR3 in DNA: TGTGCCAGCAGCTTTGGGGGGGGCTCCGGAAAACTGTTTTTT.

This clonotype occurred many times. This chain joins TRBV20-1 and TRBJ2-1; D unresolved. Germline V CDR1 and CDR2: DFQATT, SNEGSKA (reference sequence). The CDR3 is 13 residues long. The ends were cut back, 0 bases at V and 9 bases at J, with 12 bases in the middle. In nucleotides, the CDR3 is TGCAGTGCTAGAGAAGAACCCCTCGGTGAGCAGTTCTTC. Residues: CSAREEPLGEQFF.

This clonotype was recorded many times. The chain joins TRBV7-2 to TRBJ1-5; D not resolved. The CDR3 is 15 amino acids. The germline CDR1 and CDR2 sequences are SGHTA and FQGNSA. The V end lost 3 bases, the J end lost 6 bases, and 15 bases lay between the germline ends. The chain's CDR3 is CASSFGSGGSQPQHF. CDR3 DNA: TGTGCCAGCAGCTTCGGCAGCGGAGGCAGTCAGCCCCAGCATTTT. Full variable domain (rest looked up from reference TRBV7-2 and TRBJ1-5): GAGVSQSPSNKVTEKGKDVELRCDPISGHTALYWYRQSLGQGLEFLIYFQGNSAPDKSGLPSDRFSAERTGGSVSTLTIQRTQQEDSAVYLCASSFGSGGSQPQHFGDGTRLSIL.

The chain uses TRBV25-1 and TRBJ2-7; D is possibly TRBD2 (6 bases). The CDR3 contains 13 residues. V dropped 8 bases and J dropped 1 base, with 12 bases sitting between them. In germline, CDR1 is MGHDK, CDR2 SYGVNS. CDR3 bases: TGTGCCAGCTCTCGGGACTGGTCCTACGAGCAGTACTTC. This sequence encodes CASSRDWSYEQYF.

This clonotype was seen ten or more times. The CDR3: CASSKTGGGYETQYF. DNA for the CDR3: TGTGCCAGCAGCAAGACAGGGGGCGGTTACGAGACCCAGTACTTC. The chain joins TRBV7-2 to TRBJ2-5, with 10 bases lining up with TRBD1. The ends lost 5 bases at V and 5 bases at J; junction bases unmatched: 8. From germline, CDR1 is SGHTA and CDR2 FQGNSA. The CDR3 is 15 amino acids.

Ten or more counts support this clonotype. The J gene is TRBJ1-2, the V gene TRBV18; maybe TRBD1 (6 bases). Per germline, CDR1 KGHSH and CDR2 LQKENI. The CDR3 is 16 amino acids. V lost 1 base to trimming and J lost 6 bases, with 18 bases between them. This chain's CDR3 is CASSPQRGGRGDGYTF. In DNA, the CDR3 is TGTGCCAGCTCACCACAACGGGGGGGCCGTGGGGATGGCTACACCTTC.

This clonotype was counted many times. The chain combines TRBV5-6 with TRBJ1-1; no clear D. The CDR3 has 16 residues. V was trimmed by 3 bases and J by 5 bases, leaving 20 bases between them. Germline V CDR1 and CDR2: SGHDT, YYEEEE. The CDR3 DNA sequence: TGTGCCAGCAGCTACGAGATAGGAATTGACCCGACTGAAGCTTTCTTT. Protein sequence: CASSYEIGIDPTEAFF.

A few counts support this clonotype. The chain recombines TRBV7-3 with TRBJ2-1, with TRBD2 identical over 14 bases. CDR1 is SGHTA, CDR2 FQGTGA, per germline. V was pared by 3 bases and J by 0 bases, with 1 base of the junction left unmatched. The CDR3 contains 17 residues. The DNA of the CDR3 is TGTGCCAGCAGCTTGACTAGCGGGGGGGGCTCCTACAATGAGCAGTTCTTC. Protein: CASSLTSGGGSYNEQFF.

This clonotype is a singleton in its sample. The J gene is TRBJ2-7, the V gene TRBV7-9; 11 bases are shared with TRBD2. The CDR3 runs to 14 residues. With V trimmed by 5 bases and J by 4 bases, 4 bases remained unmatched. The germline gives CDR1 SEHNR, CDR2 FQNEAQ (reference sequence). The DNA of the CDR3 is TGTGCCAGCAGCGTACTAGCGGGGGTATACGAGCAGTACTTC. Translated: CASSVLAGVYEQYF.

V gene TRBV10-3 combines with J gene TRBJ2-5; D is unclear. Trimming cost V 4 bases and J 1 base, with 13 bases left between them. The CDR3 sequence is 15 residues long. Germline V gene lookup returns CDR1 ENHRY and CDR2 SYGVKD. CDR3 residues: CAISARGLTQETQYF. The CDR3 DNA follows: TGTGCCATCAGTGCACGTGGTCTGACCCAAGAGACCCAGTACTTC.

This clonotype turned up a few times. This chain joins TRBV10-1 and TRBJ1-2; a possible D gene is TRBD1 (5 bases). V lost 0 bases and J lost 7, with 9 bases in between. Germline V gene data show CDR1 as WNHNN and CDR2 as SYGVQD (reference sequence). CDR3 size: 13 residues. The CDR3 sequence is CASSESQGGGYTF. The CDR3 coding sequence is TGCGCCAGCAGTGAGTCCCAGGGCGGTGGCTACACCTTC.

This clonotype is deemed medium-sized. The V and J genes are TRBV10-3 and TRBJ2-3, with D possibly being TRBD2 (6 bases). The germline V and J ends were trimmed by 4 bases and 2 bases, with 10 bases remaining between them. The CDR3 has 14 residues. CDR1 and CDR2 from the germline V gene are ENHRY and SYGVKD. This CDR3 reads CAISVEGFTDTQYF. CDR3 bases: TGTGCCATCAGTGTGGAGGGGTTCACAGATACGCAGTATTTT.